This T cell receptor beta chain was captured in a study of early T cells in non-severe SARS-CoV-2 infection. Study summary: Sequencing of bulk RNA from unsorted whole blood was done, without chain pairing.

Individual cDNA molecules carried attached unique molecular identifiers. Via MiXCR, TCRdb re-called the 5' RACE reads, giving one row per CDR3 protein. The repertoire holds around 76,000 distinct CDR3 sequences, with about 15% as singletons. Germline V lookup: CDR1 SNHLY, CDR2 FYNNEI. The CDR3 totals 12 residues. For this clonotype: One junction end disagrees with the germline gene, perhaps due to a read error.

The genes are TRBV2 and TRBJ2-3; 8 bases fit TRBD2. This TCR came from an adult who was a healthcare worker with PCR-confirmed SARS-CoV-2 infection or an uninfected control (not recorded which). The input for sequencing was whole blood, taken at baseline. CDR3 sequence: CASSGGTRRWDF. In DNA form, the CDR3 reads TGTGCCAGCAGTGGGGGGACTAGACGGTGGGATTTT.